These T cell receptor beta chains were read from a single sample in a study of cytomegalovirus exposure and HLA in healthy donors. The repertoire was sequenced with immunoSEQ multiplex PCR; TCRdb's copy has only in-frame clones and lacks some. The repertoire holds 100,000 to 150,000 clones, approximately 15% seen once, with 1.9% in the top ten. Source material: PBMCs. These receptors were taken from a young woman in good health and CMV-seronegative. CDR3s include the opening cysteine and the closing phenylalanine or tryptophan. Fields, in order: J gene, V gene, clone size, D gene, CDR3 DNA, CDR3 protein. D genes are given only for firm matches. Some rows mark clone size as missing; the rest say once, few, many or name a class of expanded clone.

>TRBJ1-2|TRBV2|.|.
TGTGCCAGCAGTGAAGCTCGGCAGACTATTAACTATGGCTACACCTTC
CASSEARQTINYGYTF
>TRBJ1-1|TRBV9|.|.
TGTGCCAGCAGCGTAGTCGGGGTAGGGAGAAACACTGAAGCTTTCTTT
CASSVVGVGRNTEAFF
>TRBJ2-1|TRBV6-4|few|TRBD2
TGTGCCAGCAGTGTTGGCGGGGGGGCCGCCAATGAGCAGTTCTTC
CASSVGGGAANEQFF
>TRBJ2-6|TRBV4-3|many|.
TGCGCCAGCAGCCAAGATCCCCACTCTGGGGCCAACGTCCTGACTTTC
CASSQDPHSGANVLTF
>TRBJ2-7|TRBV28|few|.
TGTGCCAGCAGCGACACAGTCTACGAGCAGTACTTC
CASSDTVYEQYF
>TRBJ1-2|TRBV6-1|.|TRBD1
TGTGCCAGCAGCCGGTCCCGGGACAGGGCCGGCTACACCTTC
CASSRSRDRAGYTF
>TRBJ2-7|TRBV15|few|.
TGTGCCACCAGCGGCAGGAGGGACTACGAGCAGTACTTC
CATSGRRDYEQYF
>TRBJ2-7|TRBV27|few|.
TGTGCCAGCAGTCAGGGCTACGAGCAGTACTTC
CASSQGYEQYF
>TRBJ2-3|TRBV6-4|few|.
TGTGCCAGCAGTGATCGGGCAGGGGCCACAGATACGCAGTATTTT
CASSDRAGATDTQYF
>TRBJ1-2|TRBV5-8|.|TRBD1
TGTGCCAGCAGCGCCGGGACAGATGGCTACACCTTC
CASSAGTDGYTF
>TRBJ2-1|TRBV7-3|few|TRBD2
TGTGCCAGCAGCCCTATAGCGGGAGTAAGGCTAAATGAGCAGTTCTTC
CASSPIAGVRLNEQFF
>TRBJ1-1|TRBV2|few|TRBD1
TGTGCCAGCAGGAGGGGACAGGTGAACACTGAAGCTTTCTTT
CASRRGQVNTEAFF
>TRBJ2-2|TRBV5-5|.|.
TGTGCCAGCAGCAACACTAGTCTTGGCACCGGGGAGCTGTTTTTT
CASSNTSLGTGELFF
>TRBJ1-2|TRBV28|.|.
TGTGCCAGCAGTTTACGTCGAGCGATAGCTAACTATGGCTACACCTTC
CASSLRRAIANYGYTF
>TRBJ1-4|TRBV5-1|.|.
TGCGCCAGCAGCTTGGGGTCCCTACCTTACGAAAAGCTGTTTTTT
CASSLGSLPYEKLFF
>TRBJ2-3|TRBV14|few|.
TGTGCCAGCAGCCAAGTGGGGGGACCAGATACGCAGTATTTT
CASSQVGGPDTQYF
>TRBJ2-3|TRBV9|.|TRBD1
TGTGCCAGCAGCACAAACAGGGGAACCACAGATACGCAGTATTTT
CASSTNRGTTDTQYF
>TRBJ1-5|TRBV28|.|TRBD1
TGTGCCAGCAGTTGGAGGGGGCACCAGCCCCAGCATTTT
CASSWRGHQPQHF
>TRBJ1-1|TRBV25-1|few|.
TGTGCCAGCAGTCCGGGGGCTGAAGCTTTCTTT
CASSPGAEAFF
>TRBJ2-1|TRBV6-1|few|TRBD1
TGTGCCAGCAAGATACAGGGGCCTCCCTACAATGAGCAGTTCTTC
CASKIQGPPYNEQFF
>TRBJ2-7|TRBV6-1|few|TRBD1
TGTGCCAGCAGTCTCGCCGGGACAGGGGCGAACGAGCAGTACTTC
CASSLAGTGANEQYF
>TRBJ2-5|TRBV12-2|few|.
TGTGCAAGTCGGTCCGGGACTAGCGGGAGGGCCTCAGAGACCCAGTACTTC
CASRSGTSGRASETQYF
>TRBJ2-7|TRBV2|few|.
TGTGCCAGCAGTGGTAACAGGTACGAGCAGTACTTC
CASSGNRYEQYF
>TRBJ2-1|TRBV21-1|few|.
TGTGCCAGAACTGTCTCCGGGGGGGCCAAAAATGAGCAGTTCTTC
CARTVSGGAKNEQFF
>TRBJ2-7|TRBV28|few|TRBD2
TGTGCCAGCAGTTCCACGACTAGCGGGAGCTACGAGCAGTACTTC
CASSSTTSGSYEQYF
>TRBJ2-3|TRBV2|.|.
TGTGCCAGCAGACCCGCCCCCACGACCGGGGCGCAGTATTTT
CASRPAPTTGAQYF
>TRBJ2-5|TRBV19|.|TRBD2
TGTGCCAGTAGATGGGGGACTAGCGGTACAGAGACCCAGTACTTC
CASRWGTSGTETQYF
>TRBJ1-4|TRBV2|many|.
TGTGCCAGCAGGGAGGCACCTATGGAAAAACTGTTTTTT
CASREAPMEKLFF
>TRBJ2-6|TRBV28|few|.
TGTGCCAGCAGTGTAACAGGGAGAGCTCTTTCTGGGGCCAACGTCCTGACTTTC
CASSVTGRALSGANVLTF
>TRBJ2-7|TRBV5-1|few|TRBD2
TGCGCCAGCAGCTTGGGGGAGGGGACTAATCGCTACGAGCAGTACTTC
CASSLGEGTNRYEQYF
>TRBJ1-4|TRBV9|few|.
TGTGCCAGCAGCGTAGGCAGGGTGGACGAAAAACTGTTTTTT
CASSVGRVDEKLFF
>TRBJ1-1|TRBV6-5|.|.
TGTGCCAGCAGCCGTTCGGGGGGACCCACTGAAGCTTTCTTT
CASSRSGGPTEAFF
>TRBJ2-3|TRBV5-1|.|.
TGCGCCAGCAGAGCTATACAGGGAACGACAGATACGCAGTATTTT
CASRAIQGTTDTQYF
>TRBJ2-1|TRBV23-1|few|TRBD1
TGCGCCAGCATTACAGGGGGTGGTGAGCAGTTCTTC
CASITGGGEQFF
>TRBJ2-7|TRBV28|once|TRBD1
TGTGCCAGCAACTCCGGGACAGGTCCGTACGAGCAGTACTTC
CASNSGTGPYEQYF
>TRBJ1-1|TRBV7-2|.|.
TGTGCCAGCAGCCCGCAGCGGCAGTTGAACACTGAAGCTTTCTTT
CASSPQRQLNTEAFF
>TRBJ1-5|TRBV19|.|TRBD1
TGTGCCAGTAGTCCCCGCCAGGGGGTTAATGACCAGCCCCAGCATTTT
CASSPRQGVNDQPQHF
>TRBJ2-2|TRBV6-1|.|.
TGTGCCAGCAGTGAAATCAGGACCGGGGAGCTGTTTTTT
CASSEIRTGELFF
>TRBJ2-5|TRBV5-4|.|TRBD2
TGTGCCAGCAGCTTAGGGCCGACTAGCGGGAGGGCCGAGACCCAGTACTTC
CASSLGPTSGRAETQYF
>TRBJ1-5|TRBV9|.|.
TGTGCCAGCAGTGAAGACCCAATCGGGCAGCCCCAGCATTTT
CASSEDPIGQPQHF
>TRBJ2-1|TRBV19|few|.
TGTGCCAGTAGTATAAGGTGGCAGGGGTCCTACAATGAGCAGTTCTTC
CASSIRWQGSYNEQFF
>TRBJ2-7|TRBV19|.|.
TGTGCCAGTAGTTCCTCCGGGACATCTTTTTTCGAGCAGTACTTC
CASSSSGTSFFEQYF
>TRBJ2-1|TRBV28|.|.
TGTGCCAGCAGTTTAACTAGAGGCGATGAGCAGTTCTTC
CASSLTRGDEQFF
>TRBJ1-1|TRBV29-1|.|.
TGCAGCGTTGACTCGGGCGGGGGAACTGAAGCTTTCTTT
CSVDSGGGTEAFF
>TRBJ2-5|TRBV7-2|.|TRBD1
TGTGCCAGCAGCGAACGGACAGGGGAGGAGACCCAGTACTTC
CASSERTGEETQYF
>TRBJ1-1|TRBV18|.|.
TGTGCCAGCTCACCTGAGGTTCTCGGGACTGAAGCTTTCTTT
CASSPEVLGTEAFF
>TRBJ1-1|TRBV7-9|few|.
TGTGCCAGCAGCCCAGGGATCGAAGCTTTCTTT
CASSPGIEAFF
>TRBJ1-5|TRBV7-6|.|.
TGTGCCAGCAGCGTCACAGGTGGCAATCAGCCCCAGCATTTT
CASSVTGGNQPQHF
>TRBJ2-4|TRBV2|few|.
TGTGCCGGGGAAAGGGGGGGGGCACTGGGCATTCAGTACTTC
CAGERGGALGIQYF
>TRBJ2-7|TRBV13|.|.
TGTGCCAGCAGCTCCGGGGACTCCCCCTACGAGCAGTACTTC
CASSSGDSPYEQYF
>TRBJ2-7|TRBV15|.|TRBD1
TGTGCCACCAGCAGAGCACAGGGGGGTTACGAGCAGTACTTC
CATSRAQGGYEQYF
>TRBJ1-1|TRBV7-3|.|TRBD1
TGTGCCAGCAGCGCCAACAGGGGAATGAACACTGAAGCTTTCTTT
CASSANRGMNTEAFF
>TRBJ2-1|TRBV27|.|.
TGTGCCAGCAGTATAGGGGCCTCGAATGAGCAGTTCTTC
CASSIGASNEQFF
>TRBJ2-7|TRBV9|.|TRBD1
TGTGCCAGCAGCGGGACAGGTTCGTGGGACGAGCAGTACTTC
CASSGTGSWDEQYF
>TRBJ1-4|TRBV18|.|.
TGTGCCAGCTCAAACTTCCGAACTAATGAAAAACTGTTTTTT
CASSNFRTNEKLFF
>TRBJ2-3|TRBV2|.|.
TGTGCCAGCAGCCCGGACTACTCAGATACGCAGTATTTT
CASSPDYSDTQYF
>TRBJ2-1|TRBV6-6|few|.
TGTGCCAGCAGTTATTTAAACAATGAGCAGTTCTTC
CASSYLNNEQFF
>TRBJ2-7|TRBV5-1|few|.
TGCGCCAGCAGCTTAACAGGGTCCTACGAGCAGTACTTC
CASSLTGSYEQYF
>TRBJ1-2|TRBV5-1|.|.
TGCGCCAGCAGCTTAACCGGGACTTTAAACTATGGCTACACCTTC
CASSLTGTLNYGYTF